This T cell receptor beta chain came from a study of regulatory T cells in long-lasting Graves disease. Study conclusions and caveats: Persistent disease preferred TRBV28, TRBJ1-2 and TRBJ2-5; new disease, TRBV20-1 and TRBJ2-1.

CDR3-region Arm-PCR and iRepertoire HTBI primers produced the TCR beta libraries. MiXCR, run by TCRdb on the multiplex PCR reads, gives a single entry per CDR3 protein. The table has roughly 500,000 distinct CDR3 sequences, about 14% seen once; the top ten hold roughly a tenth. Described time point: newly diagnosed GD, antithyroid drugs for less than 3 months. Generation of the TCR library employed RNA extracted from PBMCs. Points on this clonotype: The target antigen is unknown.

J gave up 4 bases and V 6 bases, and 10 bases lay outside the gene matches. The CDR3 length is 15 residues. Germline V gene lookup returns CDR1 SGHKS and CDR2 YYEKEE (reference sequence). These data also formed part of another study, on T cells in Graves' hyperthyroidism and ophthalmopathy.

The sample was peripheral blood mononuclear cells (PBMCs), taken at new diagnosis, from a patient treated with antithyroid drugs. This chain links TRBV5-5 with TRBJ2-1, with 7 bases lining up with TRBD1. The receptor was isolated from a man between 25 and 39 years old with Graves disease. For the CDR3, the DNA is TGTGCCAGCACCAGGACAGGAGATAGGTACAATGAGCAGTTCTTC. This translates into CASTRTGDRYNEQFF.